This passage covers 11 T cell receptor beta chains from one sample sequenced in a study of early T cells in non-severe SARS-CoV-2 infection. TCRdb called the 5' RACE reads again in MiXCR, with one record for every CDR3 protein. There are around 100,000 distinct CDR3 sequences in the sample; around 17% occur only once, and over 1% lies in the top ten. Material for sequencing was whole blood. The receptors come from an adult who was a healthcare worker with PCR-confirmed SARS-CoV-2 infection or an uninfected control (not recorded which).

There are many counts of this clonotype. The genes are TRBV7-9 and TRBJ1-4; tentative D call: TRBD1 (5 bases). Germline V gives CDR1 SEHNR, CDR2 FQNEAQ (reference sequence). The V gene lost 4 bases and the J gene lost 7 bases, with 13 bases spanning the gap. CDR3 length: 14 amino acids. CDR3 region: CASSSRGRSEKLFF. CDR3 nucleotide sequence: TGTGCCAGCAGCTCAAGGGGACGGAGTGAAAAACTGTTTTTT.

This clonotype was seen only once. This chain uses TRBV12-3 or TRBV12-4 with TRBJ2-5, with TRBD2 identical over 11 bases. The V segment lost 2 bases and the J segment 3 bases; nucleotides outside the gene matches: 5. This CDR3 comprises 16 residues. The CDR3 nucleotides read TGTGCCAGCAGTTTAAGGGCTAGCGGGAGGAAAGAGACCCAGTACTTC. Amino acids: CASSLRASGRKETQYF.

This clonotype has just a few counts. The rearrangement joins TRBV6-1 to TRBJ2-7; the match to TRBD1 covers 7 bases. The CDR3 length is 14 residues. V shed 8 bases, J shed 3 bases, and the junction held 10 bases outside the gene matches. The V gene's germline CDR1 is MNHNS and CDR2 SASEGT. CDR3 DNA sequence: TGTGCCAGCCAGACAGGGATAGGAGTCTACGAGCAGTACTTC. Its protein product is CASQTGIGVYEQYF.

This clonotype has more than one count but fewer than ten. The chain employs TRBV4-3 and TRBJ2-3; tentatively, D is TRBD2 (6 bases). The germline V gene encodes CDR1 LGHNA and CDR2 YSLEER. CDR3 length: 18 amino acids. V lost 0 bases and J 6 bases, leaving 22 bases between the germline ends. CDR3 loop: CASSQDLGLAPIKDTQYF. The CDR3 DNA sequence: TGCGCCAGCAGCCAAGATCTTGGGCTAGCGCCGATCAAGGATACGCAGTATTTT.

This chain uses TRBV2 with TRBJ1-5; TRBD1 matches at 9 bases. Germline V gene sequence: CDR1 SNHLY, CDR2 FYNNEI. V shed 6 bases and J 5 bases; nucleotides not matched to a gene: 5. The CDR3 contains 14 residues. DNA for the CDR3: TGTGCCAGCAGGGACAGGGGAGACGATCAGCCCCAGCATTTT. Its translation is CASRDRGDDQPQHF.

The chain has TRBV9 and TRBJ1-2; D perhaps matches TRBD1 (6 bases). The germline CDR1 and CDR2 sequences are SGDLS and YYNGEE. This CDR3 contains 15 residues. V lost 0 bases to trimming and J lost 4 bases, with 13 bases between them. The CDR3 is CASSVDVGAGYGYTF. The CDR3 DNA sequence: TGTGCCAGCAGCGTAGATGTGGGGGCCGGCTATGGCTACACCTTC.

The sample holds a few counts of this clonotype. The chain has TRBV5-1 and TRBJ2-2; no clear D. Per the germline V gene, CDR1 is SGHRS and CDR2 is YFSETQ. This CDR3 spans 16 amino acids. Trimming left V 0 bases short and J 1 base short, with 10 bases between. The CDR3 sequence is CASSLAYPQNTGELFF. The CDR3 DNA is TGCGCCAGCAGCTTGGCCTACCCTCAGAACACCGGGGAGCTGTTTTTT. The entire variable domain, with the rest obtained from reference TRBV5-1 and TRBJ2-2, is as follows: KAGVTQTPRYLIKTRGQQVTLSCSPISGHRSVSWYQQTPGQGLQFLFEYFSETQRNKGNFPGRFSGRQFSNSRSEMNVSTLELGDSALYLCASSLAYPQNTGELFFGEGSRLTVL.

This clonotype was found a few times. The chain links TRBV6-9 to TRBJ2-2; TRBD1 agrees at 9 bases. Germline CDR1 reads MNHGY; CDR2 reads SVAAGI. V was clipped by 7 bases and J by 7 bases; unmatched bases: 19. CDR3 length: 18 amino acids. CDR3 sequence (DNA): TGTGCCAGCATCCGGAGATCGAGGGGGACAGGGTCAATCGGGGAGCTGTTTTTT. Its protein product is CASIRRSRGTGSIGELFF.

This chain connects TRBV29-1 to TRBJ2-6; unclear D gene. The CDR3 is 15 amino acids. In germline, CDR1 is SQVTM, CDR2 ANQGSEA. With 3 bases removed from V and 0 bases from J, the gap between germline ends came to 9 bases. CDR3 coding DNA: TGCAGCGTTGAGGACGCTTACTCTGGGGCCAACGTCCTGACTTTC. Translating it yields CSVEDAYSGANVLTF. The entire variable domain, with the rest obtained from reference TRBV29-1 and TRBJ2-6, is as follows: SAVISQKPSRDICQRGTSLTIQCQVDSQVTMMFWYRQQPGQSLTLIATANQGSEATYESGFVIDKFPISRPNLTFSTLTVSNMSPEDSSIYLCSVEDAYSGANVLTFGAGSRLTVL.

This chain joins TRBV27 and TRBJ1-6; unclear D gene. Trimming stripped 3 bases from V and 4 bases from J, with 7 bases between. This CDR3 has 14 amino acids. Germline V gene sequence: CDR1 MNHEY, CDR2 SMNVEV (reference sequence). The chain's CDR3 is CASSFKEYNSPLHF. Here the CDR3 DNA reads TGTGCCAGCAGTTTTAAAGAGTATAATTCACCCCTCCACTTT.

J is TRBJ2-1 and V is TRBV7-9; 7 positions agree with TRBD1. Trimming at V came to 5 bases and at J to 10 bases, leaving 5 bases not matched to a gene. The CDR3 contains 12 residues. Germline-derived CDR1 and CDR2 are SEHNR and FQNEAQ (reference sequence). CDR3 DNA: TGTGCCAGCAGCGGAACAGGGGACGAGCAGTTCTTC. The encoded protein is CASSGTGDEQFF. Full variable domain (outside the CDR3, taken from reference TRBV7-9 and TRBJ2-1): DTGVSQNPRHKITKRGQNVTFRCDPISEHNRLYWYRQTLGQGPEFLTYFQNEAQLEKSRLLSDRFSAERPKGSFSTLEIQRTEQGDSAMYLCASSGTGDEQFFGPGTRLTVL.